This T cell receptor (beta chain) was recorded in a study of blood T cell repertoires in COVID-19. As for the study in general: Acute and convalescent COVID-19 specimens originated in the United States, Italy and Spain. T cells, B-cell-depleted T cells, or PBMCs supplied cDNA or gDNA.

Authors' processing steps: Nucleated cell number was recorded as an estimate derived from reference gene primer amplification. Method: immunoSEQ multiplex PCR; TCRdb's copy keeps in-frame clones and lacks some. V and J calls and clone size are given by that table; D and trimming were obtained from the DNA. The table shows some 120,000 clones, with 70% to 80% occurring only once. The sample taken for sequencing was peripheral blood. The clonotype originates from a human donor in a cohort sampled during active COVID-19.

In nucleotides, the CDR3 is TGTGCCACCAGTGATTACGGGACACTCGGGTACCATGAGCAGTTCTTC. Translating gives CATSDYGTLGYHEQFF. V is TRBV24-1 and J is TRBJ2-1, with TRBD1 as a possible D gene (6 bases). The germline gives CDR1 KGHDR, CDR2 SFDVKD. The CDR3 is 16 residues long. The V and J ends lost 2 bases and 8 bases respectively, with 18 bases between them.